These T cell receptor beta chains were read from a single sample in a study of cytomegalovirus exposure and HLA in healthy donors. The assay was immunoSEQ multiplex PCR, and TCRdb's table has in-frame clones only and misses some. Here the sample spans around 190,000 clones, 79% being singletons. Sequenced sample: PBMCs. The receptors here all came from a woman aged 40 to 50 in good health and CMV-seronegative. The CDR3 runs from the conserved cysteine through the conserved F or W. The D gene is left open where the match is weak. Clone size is shown for a subset of rows, as once, few, many or a class of expanded clone.

TRBJ1-3 TRBV29-1 - once TGCAGCGCAGGACAGATTGGAAACACCATATATTTT CSAGQIGNTIYF
TRBJ1-6 TRBV7-6 - - TGTGCCAGCAGCCCCGAGGGAGGGCTAGACTATAATTCACCCCTCCACTTT CASSPEGGLDYNSPLHF
TRBJ1-4 TRBV5-4 TRBD1 - TGTGCCAGCAGCGGAGTAACCGGGACAGGAGATGAAAAACTGTTTTTT CASSGVTGTGDEKLFF
TRBJ2-7 TRBV6-1 - - TGTGCCAGCATTGATCTTCGAGAGGTACAGTACTTC CASIDLREVQYF
TRBJ1-2 TRBV28 TRBD1 once TGTTCAACCGTGGACAGGCTATATGGCTACACCTTC CSTVDRLYGYTF
TRBJ1-4 TRBV15 - - TGTGCCACCAGCAGAGTAAGCGGGGCAGCTAATGAAAAACTGTTTTTT CATSRVSGAANEKLFF
TRBJ2-7 TRBV29-1 TRBD1 - TGCAGCGCAAGACAGGGGGGCTCCTACGAGCAGTACTTC CSARQGGSYEQYF
TRBJ2-5 TRBV5-1 TRBD2 - TGCGCCAGCAGCTTGGGCGGGAGGGACTCCCAAGAGACCCAGTACTTC CASSLGGRDSQETQYF
TRBJ2-4 TRBV11-3 - few TGTGCCAGCAGCTTTAACGGACTGACACTGGGGGGCATTCAGTACTTC CASSFNGLTLGGIQYF
TRBJ2-7 TRBV7-2 TRBD2 - TGTGCCAGCAGCTCGACTAGCGGGAGTTACGAGCAGTACTTC CASSSTSGSYEQYF
TRBJ2-3 TRBV7-8 - once TGTGCCAGCAGCTTCACCGGGACTACAGATACGCAGTATTTT CASSFTGTTDTQYF
TRBJ2-5 TRBV11-2 - - TGTGCCAGCAGCCCCGGACAGAGGGAGACCCAGTACTTC CASSPGQRETQYF
TRBJ1-6 TRBV27 - - TGTGCCAGCAGTTTATCCAGGGGCAATTCACCCCTCCACTTT CASSLSRGNSPLHF
TRBJ1-4 TRBV4-1 - - TGCGCCAGCAGCCAAGATGCGCAGATCGGGGAAAAACTGTTTTTT CASSQDAQIGEKLFF
TRBJ2-5 TRBV7-9 TRBD1 - TGTGCCAGCAGCTCGACAGGGAACCAAGAGACCCAGTACTTC CASSSTGNQETQYF
TRBJ2-5 TRBV25-1 - - TGTGCCAGCAGTGCAAATGTTGAGACCCAGTACTTC CASSANVETQYF
TRBJ2-7 TRBV5-1 TRBD1 - TGCGCCAGCAGTAGAAATGGGGACAGGGGAAGGGGAGAGCAGTACTTC CASSRNGDRGRGEQYF
TRBJ1-3 TRBV28 - - TGTGCCAGCAGTTCCGGGGACACAAGGGCTGGAAACACCATATATTTT CASSSGDTRAGNTIYF
TRBJ2-2 TRBV7-9 - - TGTGCCAGCAGCTTAGGGGGGCTGCGGGAGCTGTTTTTT CASSLGGLRELFF
TRBJ2-5 TRBV23-1 - - TGCGCCAGCAGTCCCCCGACAGACATAGAAGTGACCCCGGTCCGGGAGACCCAGTACTTC CASSPPTDIEVTPVRETQYF
TRBJ1-2 TRBV7-6 - - TGTGCCAGCAGCCAGGGACTCCCCGGTCCCTATGGCTACACCTTC CASSQGLPGPYGYTF
TRBJ2-7 TRBV9 - - TGTGCCAGCAGCGTAGGGGAGCCGGGAAATCGACAGTACTTC CASSVGEPGNRQYF
TRBJ1-3 TRBV7-8 TRBD1 - TGTGCCAGCAGCGCGGACAGGAGTGGAAACACCATATATTTT CASSADRSGNTIYF
TRBJ2-1 TRBV5-1 TRBD1 - TGCGCCAGCAGCTTAGGGGACAGCTCCTACAATGAGCAGTTCTTC CASSLGDSSYNEQFF
TRBJ2-7 TRBV2 - - TGTGCCAGCGGGGAGCTCAACTTCTCCTACGAGCAGTACTTC CASGELNFSYEQYF